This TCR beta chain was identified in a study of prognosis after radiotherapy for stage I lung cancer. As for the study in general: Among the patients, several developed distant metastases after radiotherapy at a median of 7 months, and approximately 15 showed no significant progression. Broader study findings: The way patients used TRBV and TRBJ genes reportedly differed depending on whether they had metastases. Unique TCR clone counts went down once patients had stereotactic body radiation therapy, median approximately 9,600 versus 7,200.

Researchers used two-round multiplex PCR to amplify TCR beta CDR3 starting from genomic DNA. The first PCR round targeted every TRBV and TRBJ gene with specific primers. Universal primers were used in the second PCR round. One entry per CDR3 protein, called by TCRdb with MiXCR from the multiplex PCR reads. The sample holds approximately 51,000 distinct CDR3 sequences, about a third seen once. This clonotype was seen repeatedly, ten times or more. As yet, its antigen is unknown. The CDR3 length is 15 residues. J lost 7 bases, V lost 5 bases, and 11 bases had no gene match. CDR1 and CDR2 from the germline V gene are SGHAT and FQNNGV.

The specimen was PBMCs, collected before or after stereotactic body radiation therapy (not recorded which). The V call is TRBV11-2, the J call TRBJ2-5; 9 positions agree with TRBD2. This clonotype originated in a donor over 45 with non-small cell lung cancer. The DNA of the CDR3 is TGTGCCAGCAGCCTTAGCGGGAGTGCGTTAGGGACCCAGTACTTC. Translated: CASSLSGSALGTQYF.